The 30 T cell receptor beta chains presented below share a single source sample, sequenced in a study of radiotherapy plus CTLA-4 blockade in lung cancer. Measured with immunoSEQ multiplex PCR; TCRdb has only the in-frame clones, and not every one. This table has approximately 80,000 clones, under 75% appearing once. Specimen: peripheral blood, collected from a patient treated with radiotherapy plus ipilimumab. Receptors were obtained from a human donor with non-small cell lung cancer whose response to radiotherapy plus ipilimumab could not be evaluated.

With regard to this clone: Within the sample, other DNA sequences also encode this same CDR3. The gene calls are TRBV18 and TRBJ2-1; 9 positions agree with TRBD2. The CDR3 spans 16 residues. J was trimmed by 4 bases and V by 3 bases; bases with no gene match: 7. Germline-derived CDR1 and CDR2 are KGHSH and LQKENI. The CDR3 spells CASSPLGLAGYNEQFF. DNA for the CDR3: TGTGCCAGCTCACCTCTAGGTCTAGCGGGGTACAATGAGCAGTTCTTC.

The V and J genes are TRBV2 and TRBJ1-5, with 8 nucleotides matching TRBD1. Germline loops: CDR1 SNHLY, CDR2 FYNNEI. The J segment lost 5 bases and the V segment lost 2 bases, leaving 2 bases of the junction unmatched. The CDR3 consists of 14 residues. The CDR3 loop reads CASSENRGDQPQHF. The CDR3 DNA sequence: TGTGCCAGCAGTGAAAACAGGGGGGATCAGCCCCAGCATTTT.

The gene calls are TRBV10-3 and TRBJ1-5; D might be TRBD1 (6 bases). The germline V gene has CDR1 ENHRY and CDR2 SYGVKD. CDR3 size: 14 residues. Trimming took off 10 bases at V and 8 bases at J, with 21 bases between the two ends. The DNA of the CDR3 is TGTGCCACAGCGGGGACACACGCTTGGGAGCCCCAGCATTTT. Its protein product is CATAGTHAWEPQHF.

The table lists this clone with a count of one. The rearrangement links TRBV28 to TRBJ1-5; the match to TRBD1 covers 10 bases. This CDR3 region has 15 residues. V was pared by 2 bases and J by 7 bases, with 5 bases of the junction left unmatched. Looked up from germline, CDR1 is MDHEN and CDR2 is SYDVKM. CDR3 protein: CASSLETGGRQPQHF. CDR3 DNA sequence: TGTGCCAGCAGTTTAGAGACAGGGGGCCGCCAGCCCCAGCATTTT. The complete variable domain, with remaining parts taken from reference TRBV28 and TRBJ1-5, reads DVKVTQSSRYLVKRTGEKVFLECVQDMDHENMFWYRQDPGLGLRLIYFSYDVKMKEKGDIPEGYSVSREKKERFSLILESASTNQTSMYLCASSLETGGRQPQHFGDGTRLSIL.

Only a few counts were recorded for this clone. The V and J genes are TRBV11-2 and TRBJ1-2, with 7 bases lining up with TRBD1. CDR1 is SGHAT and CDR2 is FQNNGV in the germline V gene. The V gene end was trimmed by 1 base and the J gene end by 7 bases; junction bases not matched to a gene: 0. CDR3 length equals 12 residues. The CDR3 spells CASSLGQGGYTF. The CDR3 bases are TGTGCCAGCAGCTTAGGACAGGGTGGCTACACCTTC.

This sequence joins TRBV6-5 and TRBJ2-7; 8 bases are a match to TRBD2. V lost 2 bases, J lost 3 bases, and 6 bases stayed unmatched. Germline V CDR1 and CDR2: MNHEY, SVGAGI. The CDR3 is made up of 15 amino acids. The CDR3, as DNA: TGTGCCAGCAGTTACAGGACGGGGGGGCTCTACGAGCAGTACTTC. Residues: CASSYRTGGLYEQYF.

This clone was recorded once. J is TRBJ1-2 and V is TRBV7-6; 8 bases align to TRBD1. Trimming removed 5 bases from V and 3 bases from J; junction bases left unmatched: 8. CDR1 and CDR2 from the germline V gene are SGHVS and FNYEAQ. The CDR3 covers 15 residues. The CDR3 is CASSPGTGPYYGYTF. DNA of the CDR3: TGTGCCAGCAGCCCCGGGACAGGCCCCTACTATGGCTACACCTTC. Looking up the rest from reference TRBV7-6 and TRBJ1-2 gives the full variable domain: GAGVSQSPRYKVTKRGQDVALRCDPISGHVSLYWYRQALGQGPEFLTYFNYEAQQDKSGLPNDRFSAERPEGSISTLTIQRTEQRDSAMYRCASSPGTGPYYGYTFGSGTRLTVV.

The CDR3 here is CASSLPPETAKGTEAFF. In nucleotides, the CDR3 is TGTGCCAGCAGCTTACCCCCCGAGACAGCGAAGGGGACTGAAGCTTTCTTT. The chain employs TRBV7-3 and TRBJ1-1; tentatively, D is TRBD1 (5 bases). The V gene's germline CDR1 is SGHTA and CDR2 FQGTGA. Trimming cost V 2 bases and J 5 bases, with 21 bases left between them. The CDR3 extends over 17 amino acids.

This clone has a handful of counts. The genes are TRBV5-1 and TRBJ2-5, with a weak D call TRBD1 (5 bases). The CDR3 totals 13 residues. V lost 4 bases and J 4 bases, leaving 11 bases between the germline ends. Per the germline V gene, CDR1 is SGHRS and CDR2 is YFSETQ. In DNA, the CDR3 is TGCGCCAGCAGCCTGCAGGGTCCAGAGACCCAGTACTTC. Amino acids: CASSLQGPETQYF.

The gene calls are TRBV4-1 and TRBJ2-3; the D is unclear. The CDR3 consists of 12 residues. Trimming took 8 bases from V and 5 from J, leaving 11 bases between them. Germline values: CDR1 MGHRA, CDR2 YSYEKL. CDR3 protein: CASSRWRDTQYF. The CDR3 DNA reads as TGCGCCAGCTCTAGATGGAGAGATACGCAGTATTTT.

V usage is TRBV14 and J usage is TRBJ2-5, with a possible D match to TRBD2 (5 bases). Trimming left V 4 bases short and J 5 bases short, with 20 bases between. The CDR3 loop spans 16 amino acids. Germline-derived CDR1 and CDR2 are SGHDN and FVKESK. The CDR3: CASSRGSGYTGETQYF. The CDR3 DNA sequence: TGTGCCAGCAGCCGAGGGAGCGGTTATACGGGGGAGACCCAGTACTTC.

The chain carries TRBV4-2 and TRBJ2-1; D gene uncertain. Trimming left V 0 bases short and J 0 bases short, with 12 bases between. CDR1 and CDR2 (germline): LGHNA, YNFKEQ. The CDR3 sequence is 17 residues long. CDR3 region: CASSQESSISSYNEQFF. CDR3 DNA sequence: TGTGCCAGCAGCCAAGAGAGCTCCATAAGCTCCTACAATGAGCAGTTCTTC.

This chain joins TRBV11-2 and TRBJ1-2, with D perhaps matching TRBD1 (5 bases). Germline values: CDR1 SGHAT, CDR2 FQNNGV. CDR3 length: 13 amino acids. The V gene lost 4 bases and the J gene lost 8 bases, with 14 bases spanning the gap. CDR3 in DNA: TGTGCCAGCAGCTCAGGGATAGGCGACGGCTACACCTTC. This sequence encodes CASSSGIGDGYTF.

The CDR3 bases are TGTGCCAGCAGTCCTAGCGGGATCTCCTACAATGAGCAGTTCTTC. Translated: CASSPSGISYNEQFF. The rearrangement uses TRBV7-9 and TRBJ2-1, with 9 bases fitting TRBD2. This CDR3 is 15 amino acids long. The germline V gene has CDR1 SEHNR and CDR2 FQNEAQ (reference sequence). Trimming at V came to 6 bases and at J to 0 bases, leaving 3 bases not matched to a gene.

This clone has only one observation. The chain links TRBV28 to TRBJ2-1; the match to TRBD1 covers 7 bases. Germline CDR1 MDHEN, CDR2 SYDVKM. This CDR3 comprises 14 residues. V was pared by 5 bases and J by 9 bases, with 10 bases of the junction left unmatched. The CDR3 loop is CASSPTSRGLEQFF. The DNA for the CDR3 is TGTGCCAGCAGTCCAACTAGTAGGGGGCTTGAGCAGTTCTTC.

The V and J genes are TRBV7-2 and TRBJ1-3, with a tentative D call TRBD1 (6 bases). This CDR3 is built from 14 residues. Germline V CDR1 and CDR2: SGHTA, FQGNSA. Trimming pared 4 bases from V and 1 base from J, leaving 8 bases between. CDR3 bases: TGTGCCAGCAGCTCAGACAGGTCTGGAAACACCATATATTTT. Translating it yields CASSSDRSGNTIYF.

The CDR3 DNA reads as TGTGCCAGCAGCGTAGCTACGCTAGGGAACACCGGGGAGCTGTTTTTT. Amino acids: CASSVATLGNTGELFF. The chain recombines TRBV9 with TRBJ2-2; D is ambiguous. V was cut by 0 bases and J by 1 base, with 10 bases left in between. Per germline, CDR1 SGDLS and CDR2 YYNGEE. This CDR3 contains 16 residues.

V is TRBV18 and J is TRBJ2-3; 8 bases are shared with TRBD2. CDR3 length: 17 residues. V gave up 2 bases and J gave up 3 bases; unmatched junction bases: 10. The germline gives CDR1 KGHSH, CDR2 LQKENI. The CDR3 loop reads CASSPALGLGVTDTQYF. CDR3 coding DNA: TGTGCCAGCTCACCAGCATTGGGACTAGGGGTGACAGATACGCAGTATTTT.

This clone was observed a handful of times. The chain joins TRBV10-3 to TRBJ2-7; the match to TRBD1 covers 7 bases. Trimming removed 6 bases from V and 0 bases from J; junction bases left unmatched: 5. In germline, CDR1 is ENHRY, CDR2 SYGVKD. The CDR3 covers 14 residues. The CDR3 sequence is CAIRSGTASYEQYF. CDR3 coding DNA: TGTGCCATCAGGTCCGGGACAGCCTCCTACGAGCAGTACTTC.

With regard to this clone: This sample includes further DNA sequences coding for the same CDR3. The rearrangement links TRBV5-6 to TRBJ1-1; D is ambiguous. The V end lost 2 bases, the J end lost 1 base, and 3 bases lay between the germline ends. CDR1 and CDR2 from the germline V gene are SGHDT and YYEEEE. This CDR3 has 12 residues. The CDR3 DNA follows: TGTGCCAGCAGCTTTCGGAACACTGAAGCTTTCTTT. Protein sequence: CASSFRNTEAFF.

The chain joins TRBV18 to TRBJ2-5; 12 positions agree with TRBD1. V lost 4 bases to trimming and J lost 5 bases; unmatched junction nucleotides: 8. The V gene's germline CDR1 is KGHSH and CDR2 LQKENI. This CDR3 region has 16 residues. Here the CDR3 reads CASSHPGQGAGETQYF. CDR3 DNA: TGTGCCAGCTCACATCCGGGACAGGGGGCTGGCGAGACCCAGTACTTC.

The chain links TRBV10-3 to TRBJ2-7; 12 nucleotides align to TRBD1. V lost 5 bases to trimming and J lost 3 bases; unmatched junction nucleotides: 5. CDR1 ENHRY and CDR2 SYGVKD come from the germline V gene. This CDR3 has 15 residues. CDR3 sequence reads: CAISSGQGAFYEQYF. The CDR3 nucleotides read TGTGCCATCAGTTCGGGACAGGGGGCGTTCTACGAGCAGTACTTC.

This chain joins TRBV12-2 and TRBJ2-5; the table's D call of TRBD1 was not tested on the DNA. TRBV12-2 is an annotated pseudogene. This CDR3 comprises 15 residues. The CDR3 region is CASRLARGNQETQYF. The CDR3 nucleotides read TGTGCAAGTCGCTTAGCAAGGGGGAACCAAGAGACCCAGTACTTC.

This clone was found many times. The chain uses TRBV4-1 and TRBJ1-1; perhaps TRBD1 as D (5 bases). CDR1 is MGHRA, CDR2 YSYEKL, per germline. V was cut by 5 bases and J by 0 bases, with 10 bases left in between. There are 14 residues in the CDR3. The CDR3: CASSGRTLNTEAFF. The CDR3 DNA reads TGCGCCAGCAGCGGTCGGACATTGAACACTGAAGCTTTCTTT.

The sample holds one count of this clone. The CDR3 sequence is CASSSGERRGTDTQYF. The CDR3, as DNA: TGTGCCAGCAGCTCGGGTGAACGACGGGGTACAGATACGCAGTATTTT. The chain has TRBV7-3 and TRBJ2-3, with D perhaps matching TRBD2 (5 bases). CDR1 is SGHTA and CDR2 is FQGTGA in the germline V gene. V gave up 4 bases and J gave up 3 bases, with 17 bases separating them. This CDR3 is 16 amino acids long.

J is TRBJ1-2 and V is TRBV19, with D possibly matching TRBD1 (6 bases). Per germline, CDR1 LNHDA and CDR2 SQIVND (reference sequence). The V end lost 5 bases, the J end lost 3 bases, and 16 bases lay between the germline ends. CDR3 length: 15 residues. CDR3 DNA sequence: TGTGCCAGTAGTCCAGGGGACGCCCTGTACTATGGCTACACCTTC. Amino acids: CASSPGDALYYGYTF.

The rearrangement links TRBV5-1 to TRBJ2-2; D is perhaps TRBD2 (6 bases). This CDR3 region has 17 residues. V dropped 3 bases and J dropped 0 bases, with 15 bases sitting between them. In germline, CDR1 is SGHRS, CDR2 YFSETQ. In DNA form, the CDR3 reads TGCGCCAGCAGCTCGGCGGGGACTTTCGCGAACACCGGGGAGCTGTTTTTT. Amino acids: CASSSAGTFANTGELFF.

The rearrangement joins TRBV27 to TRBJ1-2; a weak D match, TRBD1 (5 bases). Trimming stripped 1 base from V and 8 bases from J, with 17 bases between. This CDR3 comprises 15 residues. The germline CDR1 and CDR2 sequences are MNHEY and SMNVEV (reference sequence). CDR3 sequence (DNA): TGTGCCAGCAGTTTATTCCCTGGGGGGAAACAAGGCTACACCTTC. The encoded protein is CASSLFPGGKQGYTF.

The chain's CDR3 is CASGPSGVRRYGYTF. The CDR3, as DNA: TGTGCCAGCGGCCCGTCGGGGGTGAGACGTTATGGCTACACCTTC. The V and J genes are TRBV28 and TRBJ1-2; the D gene is possibly TRBD1 (5 bases). In germline, CDR1 is MDHEN, CDR2 SYDVKM. Trimming pared 8 bases from V and 5 bases from J, leaving 21 bases between. The CDR3 spans 15 residues.

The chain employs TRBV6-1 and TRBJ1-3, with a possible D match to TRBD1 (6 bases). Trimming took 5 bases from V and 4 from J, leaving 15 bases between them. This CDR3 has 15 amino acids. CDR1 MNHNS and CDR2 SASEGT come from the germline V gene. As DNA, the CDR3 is TGTGCCAGCAGTCCTCAGGGGTTGTGGGGAAACACCATATATTTT. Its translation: CASSPQGLWGNTIYF.